One and the same sample provided the 14 T cell receptor beta chains below, sequenced in a study of shared clonotypes between healthy human individuals. Terminally differentiated effector memory CD45RA+ cells were excluded from the naive CD8 cells, which were CD45RO-negative and positively selected for CCR7. Sequencing used immunoSEQ multiplex PCR; TCRdb keeps in-frame clones, though not all of them. The sample includes about 2 million clones, about 95% of them seen just once. Sequenced material: naive CD8+ T cells sorted from blood. Every receptor here comes from a man aged 18 to 30 in good health.

The chain joins TRBV28 to TRBJ1-2; no definite D call. The germline V gene encodes CDR1 MDHEN and CDR2 SYDVKM. Between the trimmed V and J ends, which lost 6 bases and 1 base, there was a span of 21 bases. This CDR3 comprises 17 residues. CDR3 DNA: TGTGCCAGCAGCTTAACACCCATCGACGAGGTTAACTATGGCTACACCTTC. It codes for CASSLTPIDEVNYGYTF.

This chain uses TRBV7-9 with TRBJ2-3; D not resolved. CDR1 is SEHNR and CDR2 is FQNEAQ in the germline V gene (reference sequence). The V and J ends lost 0 bases and 5 bases respectively, with 15 bases between them. The CDR3 sequence is 16 residues long. The CDR3: CASSLASGSPIDTQYF. CDR3 coding DNA: TGTGCCAGCAGCTTAGCGAGTGGTTCCCCGATAGATACGCAGTATTTT.

The gene calls are TRBV28 and TRBJ1-6, with D possibly being TRBD1 (6 bases). Germline loops: CDR1 MDHEN, CDR2 SYDVKM. CDR3 length: 15 amino acids. Trimming stripped 5 bases from V and 6 bases from J, with 14 bases between. In DNA, the CDR3 is TGTGCCAGCAGTCCCACAGGGTTCGGTAATTCACCCCTCCACTTT. It encodes CASSPTGFGNSPLHF.

This rearrangement joins TRBV27 to TRBJ2-3; the D gene is possibly TRBD2 (6 bases). The CDR3 spans 17 residues. Trimming stripped 1 base from V and 0 bases from J, with 14 bases between. Germline V gene lookup returns CDR1 MNHEY and CDR2 SMNVEV (reference sequence). CDR3 nucleotide sequence: TGTGCCAGCAGTTTATTAATTACGGGGACTAGCACAGATACGCAGTATTTT. Translating it yields CASSLLITGTSTDTQYF.

The rearrangement joins TRBV28 to TRBJ2-7, with 10 bases identical to TRBD1. Per germline, CDR1 MDHEN and CDR2 SYDVKM. J gave up 5 bases and V 6 bases, and 13 bases lay outside the gene matches. This CDR3 is 16 amino acids long. The CDR3 DNA sequence: TGTGCCAGCAGCCTGACAGGGGGCGAGTACGAGGACGAGCAGTACTTC. It is translated as CASSLTGGEYEDEQYF.

The chain has TRBV10-2 and TRBJ2-5, with a possible D match to TRBD2 (5 bases). Germline V gives CDR1 WSHSY, CDR2 SAAADI. The CDR3 loop spans 13 amino acids. Trimming removed 4 bases from V and 4 bases from J, with 10 bases in between. CDR3 in amino acids: CASSVVGVETQYF. CDR3 in DNA: TGCGCCAGCAGTGTGGTCGGGGTAGAGACCCAGTACTTC.

The CDR3 reads CASMRDTQYF. DNA of the CDR3: TGTGCCAGCATGCGAGATACGCAGTATTTT. The chain is built from TRBV2 and TRBJ2-3, with no clear D. Per the germline V gene, CDR1 is SNHLY and CDR2 is FYNNEI. With 7 bases removed from V and 5 bases from J, the gap between germline ends came to 4 bases. The length of the CDR3 is 10 residues.

The rearrangement links TRBV5-1 to TRBJ2-5; no clear D gene. The CDR3 contains 14 residues. Trimming stripped 4 bases from V and 2 bases from J, with 12 bases between. Germline values: CDR1 SGHRS, CDR2 YFSETQ. CDR3 residues: CASSLLGNQETQYF. DNA of the CDR3: TGCGCCAGCAGCCTCCTGGGTAATCAAGAGACCCAGTACTTC. Variable domain in full (rest from reference TRBV5-1 and TRBJ2-5): KAGVTQTPRYLIKTRGQQVTLSCSPISGHRSVSWYQQTPGQGLQFLFEYFSETQRNKGNFPGRFSGRQFSNSRSEMNVSTLELGDSALYLCASSLLGNQETQYFGPGTRLLVL.

About this clone: The sample contains more than one DNA sequence encoding this CDR3. The rearrangement links TRBV6-5 to TRBJ1-1, with D unclear. Germline V CDR1 and CDR2: MNHEY, SVGAGI. CDR3 length: 13 amino acids. With 0 bases removed from V and 4 bases from J, the gap between germline ends came to 6 bases. The DNA of the CDR3 is TGTGCCAGCAGTTACTCAGGATCCACTGAAGCTTTCTTT. Translated: CASSYSGSTEAFF.

V gene TRBV27 combines with J gene TRBJ2-7; D remains unclear. The CDR3 extends over 12 amino acids. Trimming pared 4 bases from V and 5 bases from J, leaving 9 bases between. Germline CDR1 and CDR2: MNHEY and SMNVEV (reference sequence). The DNA for the CDR3 is TGTGCCAGCAGTTCCGGAAATAACGAGCAGTACTTC. Translated: CASSSGNNEQYF.

The chain combines TRBV5-1 with TRBJ1-4; the D gene is possibly TRBD1 (6 bases). This CDR3 spans 15 amino acids. The V end lost 1 base, the J end lost 2 bases, and 9 bases lay between the germline ends. The germline gives CDR1 SGHRS, CDR2 YFSETQ. CDR3 nucleotides: TGCGCCAGCAGCTTGTATCAGGGGACTAATGAAAAACTGTTTTTT. Amino acid sequence: CASSLYQGTNEKLFF.

This chain uses TRBV4-3 with TRBJ1-2; unclear D gene. In germline, CDR1 is LGHNA, CDR2 YSLEER. The CDR3 is 14 amino acids. V dropped 0 bases and J dropped 4 bases, with 9 bases sitting between them. The CDR3 sequence is CASSQDGQSYGYTF. The CDR3 region has the DNA TGCGCCAGCAGCCAAGATGGCCAGAGCTATGGCTACACCTTC.

J is TRBJ2-1 and V is TRBV7-8, with 9 bases matching TRBD2. This CDR3 spans 14 amino acids. The germline CDR1 and CDR2 sequences are SGHVS and FQNEAQ. The ends lost 5 bases at V and 7 bases at J; junction bases unmatched: 6. The CDR3 nucleotides are TGTGCCAGCAGCCTCCTGACTAGCGGTAATGAGCAGTTCTTC. Amino acid sequence: CASSLLTSGNEQFF.

V is TRBV13 and J is TRBJ1-1; unclear D gene. Germline loops: CDR1 PRHDT, CDR2 FYEKMQ (reference sequence). The CDR3 spans 13 residues. The germline V and J ends were trimmed by 5 bases and 3 bases, with 10 bases remaining between them. CDR3 region: CASSLRADTEAFF. The CDR3 bases are TGTGCCAGCAGCCTACGGGCTGACACTGAAGCTTTCTTT.